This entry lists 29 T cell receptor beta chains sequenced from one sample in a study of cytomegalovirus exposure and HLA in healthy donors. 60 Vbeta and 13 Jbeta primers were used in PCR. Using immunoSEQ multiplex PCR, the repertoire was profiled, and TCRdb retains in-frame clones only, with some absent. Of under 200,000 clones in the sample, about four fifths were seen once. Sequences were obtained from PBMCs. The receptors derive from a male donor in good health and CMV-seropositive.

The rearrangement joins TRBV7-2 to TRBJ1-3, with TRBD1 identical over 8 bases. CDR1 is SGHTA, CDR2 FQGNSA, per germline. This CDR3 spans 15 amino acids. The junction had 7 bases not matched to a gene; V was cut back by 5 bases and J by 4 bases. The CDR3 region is CASSGSTGVGNTIYF. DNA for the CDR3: TGTGCCAGCAGCGGATCGACAGGGGTCGGAAACACCATATATTTT.

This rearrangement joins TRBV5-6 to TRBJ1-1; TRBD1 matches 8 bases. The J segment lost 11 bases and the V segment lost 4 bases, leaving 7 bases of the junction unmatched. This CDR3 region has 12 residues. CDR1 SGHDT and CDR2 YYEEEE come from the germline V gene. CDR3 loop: CASSPGQGRAFF. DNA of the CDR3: TGTGCCAGCAGCCCCGGACAGGGAAGGGCTTTCTTT.

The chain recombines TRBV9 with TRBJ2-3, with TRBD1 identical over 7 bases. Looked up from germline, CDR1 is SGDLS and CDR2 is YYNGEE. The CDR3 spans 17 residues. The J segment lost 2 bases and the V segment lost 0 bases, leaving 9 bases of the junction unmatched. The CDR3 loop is CASSVGRGPGATDTQYF. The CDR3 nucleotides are TGTGCCAGCAGCGTAGGAAGGGGGCCCGGGGCCACAGATACGCAGTATTTT.

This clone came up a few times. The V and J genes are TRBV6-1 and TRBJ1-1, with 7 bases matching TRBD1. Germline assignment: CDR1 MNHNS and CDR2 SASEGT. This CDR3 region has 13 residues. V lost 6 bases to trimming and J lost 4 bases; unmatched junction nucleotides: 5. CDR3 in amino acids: CASSSTGLTEAFF. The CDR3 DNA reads TGTGCCAGCAGCTCGACAGGGCTCACTGAAGCTTTCTTT.

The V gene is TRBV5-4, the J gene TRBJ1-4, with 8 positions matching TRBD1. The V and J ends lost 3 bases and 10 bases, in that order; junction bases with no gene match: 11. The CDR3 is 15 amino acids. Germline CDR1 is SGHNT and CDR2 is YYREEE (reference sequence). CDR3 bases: TGTGCCAGCAGCTGGGAGCGACAGGGGAACAGAAAACTGTTTTTT. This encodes CASSWERQGNRKLFF.

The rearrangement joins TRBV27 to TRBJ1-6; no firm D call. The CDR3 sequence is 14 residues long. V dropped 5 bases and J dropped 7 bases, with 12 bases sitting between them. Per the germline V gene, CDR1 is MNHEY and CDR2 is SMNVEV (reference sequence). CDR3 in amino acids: CASSITKWNSPLHF. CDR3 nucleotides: TGTGCCAGCAGTATAACAAAGTGGAATTCACCCCTCCACTTT.

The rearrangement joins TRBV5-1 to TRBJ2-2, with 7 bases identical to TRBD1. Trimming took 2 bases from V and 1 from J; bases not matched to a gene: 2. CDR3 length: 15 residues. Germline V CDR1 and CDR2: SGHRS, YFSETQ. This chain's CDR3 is CASSFTGVNTGELFF. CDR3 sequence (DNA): TGCGCCAGCAGCTTCACAGGGGTGAACACCGGGGAGCTGTTTTTT.

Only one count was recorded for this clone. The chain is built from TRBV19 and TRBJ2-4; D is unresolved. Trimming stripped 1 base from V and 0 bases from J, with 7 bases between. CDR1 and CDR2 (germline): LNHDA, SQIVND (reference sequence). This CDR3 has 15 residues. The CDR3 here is CASSIAWLAKNIQYF. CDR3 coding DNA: TGTGCCAGTAGTATAGCTTGGCTAGCCAAAAACATTCAGTACTTC.

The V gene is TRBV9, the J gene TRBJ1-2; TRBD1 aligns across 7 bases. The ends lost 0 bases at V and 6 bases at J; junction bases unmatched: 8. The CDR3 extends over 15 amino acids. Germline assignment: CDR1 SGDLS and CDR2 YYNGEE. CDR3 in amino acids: CASSVEGGLGDGYTF. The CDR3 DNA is TGTGCCAGCAGCGTAGAAGGGGGCCTTGGGGATGGCTACACCTTC.

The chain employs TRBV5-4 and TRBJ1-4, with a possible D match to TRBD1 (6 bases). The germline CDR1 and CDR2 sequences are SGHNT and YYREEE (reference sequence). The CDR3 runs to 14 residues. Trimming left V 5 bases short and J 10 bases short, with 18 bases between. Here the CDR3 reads CASSRDTFEGKLFF. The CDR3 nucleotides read TGTGCCAGCAGTAGGGACACCTTCGAGGGAAAACTGTTTTTT.

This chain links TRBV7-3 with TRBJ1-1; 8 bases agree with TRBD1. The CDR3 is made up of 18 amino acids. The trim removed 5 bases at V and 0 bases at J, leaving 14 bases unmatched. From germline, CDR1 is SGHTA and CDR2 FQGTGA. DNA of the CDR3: TGTGCCAGCAGCCATAATCCTTACAGGGGGGATTTGAACACTGAAGCTTTCTTT. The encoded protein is CASSHNPYRGDLNTEAFF.

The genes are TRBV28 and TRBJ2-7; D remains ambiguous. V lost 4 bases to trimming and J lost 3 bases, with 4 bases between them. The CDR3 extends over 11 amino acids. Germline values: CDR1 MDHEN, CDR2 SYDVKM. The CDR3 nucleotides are TGTGCCAGCAGTTCAGACTACGAGCAGTACTTC. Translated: CASSSDYEQYF.

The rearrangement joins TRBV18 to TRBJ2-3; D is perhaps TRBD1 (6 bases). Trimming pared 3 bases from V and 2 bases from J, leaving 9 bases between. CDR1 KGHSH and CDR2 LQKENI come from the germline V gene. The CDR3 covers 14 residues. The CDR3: CASSPQGNTDTQYF. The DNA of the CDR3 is TGTGCCAGCTCACCCCAGGGGAACACAGATACGCAGTATTTT.

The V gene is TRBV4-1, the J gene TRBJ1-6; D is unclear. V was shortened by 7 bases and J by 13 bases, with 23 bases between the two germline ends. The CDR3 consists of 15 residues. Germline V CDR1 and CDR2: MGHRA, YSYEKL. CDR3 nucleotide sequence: TGCGCCAGCACGGTTACACCGGGGTCGCCCAGGCCCCTCCACTTT. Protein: CASTVTPGSPRPLHF.

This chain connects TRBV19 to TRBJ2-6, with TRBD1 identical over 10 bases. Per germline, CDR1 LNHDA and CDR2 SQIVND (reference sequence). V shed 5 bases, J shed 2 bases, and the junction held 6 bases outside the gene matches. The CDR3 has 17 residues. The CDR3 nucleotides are TGTGCCAGTAGTCTCGCCGGGACAGGGGCTGGGGCCAACGTCCTGACTTTC. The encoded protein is CASSLAGTGAGANVLTF.

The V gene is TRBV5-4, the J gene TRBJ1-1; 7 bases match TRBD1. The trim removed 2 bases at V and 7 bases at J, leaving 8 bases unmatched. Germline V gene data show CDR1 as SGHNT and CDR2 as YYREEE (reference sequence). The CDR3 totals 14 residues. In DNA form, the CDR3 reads TGTGCCAGCAGCTTCCTTAACAGGGGTGGTGAAGCTTTCTTT. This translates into CASSFLNRGGEAFF.

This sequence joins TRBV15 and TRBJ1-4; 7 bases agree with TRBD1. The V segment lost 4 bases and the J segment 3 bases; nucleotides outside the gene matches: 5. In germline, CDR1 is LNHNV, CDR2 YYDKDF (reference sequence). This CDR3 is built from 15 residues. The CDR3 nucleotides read TGTGCCACCAGCATTGGACAGGACTCTAATGAAAAACTGTTTTTT. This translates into CATSIGQDSNEKLFF.

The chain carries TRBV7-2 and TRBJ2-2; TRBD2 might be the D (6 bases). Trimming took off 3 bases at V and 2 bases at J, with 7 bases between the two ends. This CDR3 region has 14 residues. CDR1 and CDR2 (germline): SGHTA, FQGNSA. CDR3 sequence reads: CASSFSGNTGELFF. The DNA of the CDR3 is TGTGCCAGCAGCTTTAGCGGAAACACCGGGGAGCTGTTTTTT.

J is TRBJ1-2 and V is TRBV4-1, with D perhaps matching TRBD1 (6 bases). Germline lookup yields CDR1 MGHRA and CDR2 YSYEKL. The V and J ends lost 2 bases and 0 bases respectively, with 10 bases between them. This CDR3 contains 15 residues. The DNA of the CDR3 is TGCGCCAGCAGCCAATCTCCAGGGGCTAACTATGGCTACACCTTC. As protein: CASSQSPGANYGYTF.

CDR3 nucleotide sequence: TGTGCCAGCAGTATAGAGGAGGGTGACTATGGCTACACCTTC. It is translated as CASSIEEGDYGYTF. The chain combines TRBV9 with TRBJ1-2, with D unresolved. This CDR3 has 14 amino acids. Germline V CDR1 and CDR2: SGDLS, YYNGEE. Trimming stripped 5 bases from V and 3 bases from J, with 14 bases between.

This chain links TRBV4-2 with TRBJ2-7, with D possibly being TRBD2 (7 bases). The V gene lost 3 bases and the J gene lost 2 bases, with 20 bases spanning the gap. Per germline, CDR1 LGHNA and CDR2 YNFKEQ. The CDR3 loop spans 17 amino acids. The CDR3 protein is CASSHGGGQTPTYEQYF. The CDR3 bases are TGTGCCAGCAGCCACGGCGGGGGCCAGACACCGACCTACGAGCAGTACTTC.

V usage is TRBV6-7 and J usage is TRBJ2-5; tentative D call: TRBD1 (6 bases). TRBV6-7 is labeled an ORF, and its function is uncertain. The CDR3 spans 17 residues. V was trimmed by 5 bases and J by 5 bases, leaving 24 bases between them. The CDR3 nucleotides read TGTGCCAGCAGTCCCTCCCGGCCGGCAGGGGAAATTGAGACCCAGTACTTC. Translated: CASSPSRPAGEIETQYF.

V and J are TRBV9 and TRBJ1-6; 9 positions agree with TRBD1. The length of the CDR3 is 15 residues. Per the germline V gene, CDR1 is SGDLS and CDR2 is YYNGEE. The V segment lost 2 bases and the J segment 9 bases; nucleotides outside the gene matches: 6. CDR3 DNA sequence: TGTGCCAGCAGCGTCTCCCGGGACAGGGCTTCACCCCTCCACTTT. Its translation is CASSVSRDRASPLHF.

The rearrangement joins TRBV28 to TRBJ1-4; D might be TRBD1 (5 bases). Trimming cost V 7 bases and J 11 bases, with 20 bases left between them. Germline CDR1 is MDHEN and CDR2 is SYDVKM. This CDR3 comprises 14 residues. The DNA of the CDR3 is TGTGCCAGCAACCCGGGAGGGGCGCGAGAGAAACTGTTTTTT. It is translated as CASNPGGAREKLFF. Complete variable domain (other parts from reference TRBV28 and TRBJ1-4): DVKVTQSSRYLVKRTGEKVFLECVQDMDHENMFWYRQDPGLGLRLIYFSYDVKMKEKGDIPEGYSVSREKKERFSLILESASTNQTSMYLCASNPGGAREKLFFGSGTQLSVL.

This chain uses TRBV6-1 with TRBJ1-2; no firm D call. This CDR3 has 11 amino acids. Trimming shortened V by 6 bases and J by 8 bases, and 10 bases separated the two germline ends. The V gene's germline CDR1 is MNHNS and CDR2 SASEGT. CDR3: CASSERGGYTF. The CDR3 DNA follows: TGTGCCAGCAGCGAACGAGGGGGCTACACCTTC.

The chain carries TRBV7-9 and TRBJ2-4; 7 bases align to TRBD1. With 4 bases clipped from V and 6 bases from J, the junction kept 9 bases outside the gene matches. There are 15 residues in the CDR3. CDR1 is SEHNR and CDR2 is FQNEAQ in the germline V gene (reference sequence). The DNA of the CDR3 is TGTGCCAGCAGCTCCACAGGGGTGGGTGGAAACATTCAGTACTTC. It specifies CASSSTGVGGNIQYF.

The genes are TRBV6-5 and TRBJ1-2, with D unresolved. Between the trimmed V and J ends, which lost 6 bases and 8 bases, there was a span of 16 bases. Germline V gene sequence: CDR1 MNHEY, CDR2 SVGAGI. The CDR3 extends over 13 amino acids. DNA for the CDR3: TGTGCCAGCAGCTTGGGCCCGGTAAGCGGCTACACCTTC. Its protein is CASSLGPVSGYTF.

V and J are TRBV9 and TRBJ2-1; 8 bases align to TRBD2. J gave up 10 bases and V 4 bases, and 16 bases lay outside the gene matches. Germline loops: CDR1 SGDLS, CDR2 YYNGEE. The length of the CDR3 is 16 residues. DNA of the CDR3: TGTGCCAGCAGCCTACCATCGGGACTAGGGGACGGGGAGCAGTTCTTC. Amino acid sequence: CASSLPSGLGDGEQFF.

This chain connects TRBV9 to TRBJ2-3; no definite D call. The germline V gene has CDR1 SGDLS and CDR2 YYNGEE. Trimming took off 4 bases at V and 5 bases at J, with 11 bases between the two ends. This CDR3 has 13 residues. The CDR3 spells CASSNSRKDTQYF. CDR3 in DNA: TGTGCCAGCAGCAATAGCCGCAAAGATACGCAGTATTTT.